These 18 T cell receptor beta chains came from one sample sequenced in a study of T-cell memory formation after mild COVID-19. TCRdb reprocessed the 5' RACE reads via MiXCR and lists one record per CDR3 protein. The sample comprises 200,000 to 300,000 distinct CDR3 sequences, 16% of which are singletons, and around a fifth rests with the top ten. The sequenced sample was PBMCs or a T cell subset sorted from them (not recorded which). The source of these receptors is a man aged 18 to 35 who had mild COVID-19 (a few samples of this study predate the infection). Cell type and time point are not known.

The chain is built from TRBV7-9 and TRBJ2-3, with TRBD2 matching over 8 bases. CDR3 length: 15 amino acids. Losses at the gene ends were 5 bases for V and 2 bases for J; bases not matched to a gene: 6. Germline V gene data show CDR1 as SEHNR and CDR2 as FQNEAQ (reference sequence). For the CDR3, the DNA is TGTGCCAGCAGCCATCGGGGGGGCCACACAGATACGCAGTATTTT. Encoded protein: CASSHRGGHTDTQYF.

There are a few counts of this clonotype. J is TRBJ2-1 and V is TRBV4-1, with 8 positions matching TRBD2. Per the germline V gene, CDR1 is MGHRA and CDR2 is YSYEKL. V lost 0 bases to trimming and J lost 0 bases; unmatched junction nucleotides: 4. The CDR3 is made up of 17 amino acids. DNA of the CDR3: TGCGCCAGCAGCCAAGACGAAGCGGGGGACTCCTACAATGAGCAGTTCTTC. Its translation: CASSQDEAGDSYNEQFF.

This clonotype has only a few counts. V usage is TRBV4-2 and J usage is TRBJ2-3; TRBD2 agrees at 10 bases. The V gene end was trimmed by 0 bases and the J gene end by 9 bases; junction bases not matched to a gene: 9. Germline V gene data show CDR1 as LGHNA and CDR2 as YNFKEQ. This CDR3 comprises 16 residues. The CDR3 coding sequence is TGTGCCAGCAGCCAAGATGGGAGCGGGGGGGCCCCCACGCAGTATTTT. Its protein product is CASSQDGSGGAPTQYF.

The chain uses TRBV24-1 and TRBJ2-5; maybe TRBD1 (5 bases). V lost 3 bases and J lost 4, with 5 bases in between. Germline-derived CDR1 and CDR2 are KGHDR and SFDVKD. This CDR3 spans 12 amino acids. This CDR3 reads CATSDRGETQYF. The CDR3 DNA sequence: TGTGCCACCAGTGATAGGGGAGAGACCCAGTACTTC.

The rearrangement joins TRBV11-1 to TRBJ2-1; the D is unclear. The CDR3 spans 13 residues. The germline CDR1 and CDR2 sequences are SGHAT and FQDESV (reference sequence). Trimming took off 3 bases at V and 10 bases at J, with 13 bases between the two ends. For the CDR3, the DNA is TGTGCCAGCAGCTTCGAGGTCGGACGGGAGCAGTTCTTC. It translates to CASSFEVGREQFF.

This clonotype was observed a few times. The chain has TRBV10-2 and TRBJ2-2; no clear D gene. This CDR3 has 12 residues. The germline gives CDR1 WSHSY, CDR2 SAAADI. Trimming cost V 7 bases and J 1 base, with 4 bases left between them. CDR3 sequence: CASKGNTGELFF. For the CDR3, the DNA is TGCGCCAGCAAGGGGAACACCGGGGAGCTGTTTTTT.

This clonotype was counted only a few times. The V gene is TRBV7-8, the J gene TRBJ2-5; D gene ambiguous. The V gene lost 4 bases and the J gene lost 7 bases, with 10 bases spanning the gap. There are 12 residues in the CDR3. Germline values: CDR1 SGHVS, CDR2 FQNEAQ. Written as DNA, the CDR3 is TGTGCCAGCAGCTCTCTCCTGTCGACCCAGTACTTC. This encodes CASSSLLSTQYF. Full variable domain (missing parts from reference TRBV7-8 and TRBJ2-5): GAGVSQSPRYKVAKRGQDVALRCDPISGHVSLFWYQQALGQGPEFLTYFQNEAQLDKSGLPSDRFFAERPEGSVSTLKIQRTQQEDSAVYLCASSSLLSTQYFGPGTRLLVL.

This clonotype came up a few times. The chain recombines TRBV12-3 or TRBV12-4 with TRBJ1-1; a possible D gene is TRBD1 (5 bases). The CDR3 spans 14 residues. Trimming shortened V by 2 bases and J by 3 bases, and 10 bases separated the two germline ends. Here the CDR3 reads CASSLLGGDTEAFF. CDR3 DNA: TGTGCCAGCAGTTTACTCGGGGGGGACACTGAAGCTTTCTTT.

This chain connects TRBV6-2 or TRBV6-3 to TRBJ2-7; TRBD2 matches at 8 bases. The CDR3 has 17 residues. From germline, CDR1 is MNHEY and CDR2 SVGEGT. Trimming took 0 bases from V and 4 from J; bases not matched to a gene: 11. The CDR3: CASSYSSAGGLSYEQYF. The CDR3 DNA follows: TGTGCCAGCAGTTACTCGTCGGCGGGGGGACTCTCGTACGAGCAGTACTTC.

This clonotype appeared a few times. This chain uses TRBV29-1 with TRBJ2-7, with a weak D call TRBD1 (5 bases). The germline gives CDR1 SQVTM, CDR2 ANQGSEA. The CDR3 contains 14 residues. V gave up 7 bases and J gave up 2 bases, with 18 bases separating them. CDR3 DNA sequence: TGCAGCGGGCTCCGACAGCTAGTTCCCTACGAGCAGTACGTC. Translated, it gives CSGLRQLVPYEQYV.

The chain combines TRBV12-3 or TRBV12-4 with TRBJ2-6, with D perhaps matching TRBD2 (6 bases). This CDR3 is built from 15 residues. The V end was cut by 6 bases, the J end by 0 bases, with 9 bases between. In nucleotides, the CDR3 is TGTGCCAGCAGCCCCGGGAGCTCTGGGGCCAACGTCCTGACTTTC. It encodes CASSPGSSGANVLTF.

CDR3 sequence: CASSKLGLAGLQETQYF. The CDR3 DNA reads as TGTGCCAGCAGCAAACTTGGACTAGCGGGGTTACAAGAGACCCAGTACTTC. The chain has TRBV7-9 and TRBJ2-5; 12 positions agree with TRBD2. J gave up 2 bases and V 5 bases, and 9 bases lay outside the gene matches. This CDR3 contains 17 residues. Germline assignment: CDR1 SEHNR and CDR2 FQNEAQ (reference sequence).

This chain uses TRBV4-3 with TRBJ2-3; D tentatively reads TRBD1 or TRBD2 (5 bases each). CDR3 length equals 15 residues. From germline, CDR1 is LGHNA and CDR2 YSLEER. V was pared by 4 bases and J by 1 base, with 12 bases between. As DNA, the CDR3 is TGCGCCAGCAGCCCAGAACGAGGGGGCACAGATACGCAGTATTTT. Translated, it gives CASSPERGGTDTQYF.

This clonotype was seen a handful of times. The V and J genes are TRBV7-9 and TRBJ1-6, with unresolved D. The CDR3 is 12 residues long. Trimming took 4 bases from V and 9 from J, leaving 7 bases between them. Per the germline V gene, CDR1 is SEHNR and CDR2 is FQNEAQ (reference sequence). The DNA for the CDR3 is TGTGCCAGCAGCTCGGGGAGTTCACCCCTCCACTTT. This sequence encodes CASSSGSSPLHF.

V and J are TRBV18 and TRBJ1-6; 8 bases agree with TRBD1. The CDR3 extends over 19 amino acids. Germline V gene sequence: CDR1 KGHSH, CDR2 LQKENI. V trimming: 4 bases; J trimming: 2 bases; junction bases outside the gene matches: 13. The CDR3 bases are TGTGCCAGCTCACGGACGGACAGGGTGAATAGGCCCTATAATTCACCCCTCCACTTT. Encoded protein: CASSRTDRVNRPYNSPLHF.

The chain recombines TRBV4-1 with TRBJ1-1, with D possibly matching TRBD1 (6 bases). Trimming removed 10 bases from V and 1 base from J, with 16 bases in between. CDR1 MGHRA and CDR2 YSYEKL come from the germline V gene. The CDR3 runs to 14 residues. CDR3 DNA: TGCGCCACAGGGGTTCCTAATGGGAACACTGAAGCTTTCTTT. This gives the protein CATGVPNGNTEAFF.

The chain carries TRBV15 and TRBJ2-5; D remains unclear. The ends were cut back, 1 base at V and 7 bases at J, with 13 bases in the middle. The germline CDR1 and CDR2 sequences are LNHNV and YYDKDF (reference sequence). The CDR3 has 14 residues. The CDR3 coding sequence is TGTGCCACCAGCAGAGGTTTAGCATCAGGGACCCAGTACTTC. This sequence encodes CATSRGLASGTQYF. Drawing the rest from reference TRBV15 and TRBJ2-5, the complete variable domain is DAMVIQNPRYQVTQFGKPVTLSCSQTLNHNVMYWYQQKSSQAPKLLFHYYDKDFNNEADTPDNFQSRRPNTSFCFLDIRSPGLGDTAMYLCATSRGLASGTQYFGPGTRLLVL.

The chain employs TRBV7-2 and TRBJ1-1; possible D gene TRBD1, 5 bases. Trimming left V 6 bases short and J 6 bases short, with 17 bases between. The CDR3 is 14 residues long. Germline loops: CDR1 SGHTA, CDR2 FQGNSA. The DNA for the CDR3 is TGTGCCAGCAGACCAACAAGGTGGGGGGCTGAAGCTTTCTTT. It encodes CASRPTRWGAEAFF.